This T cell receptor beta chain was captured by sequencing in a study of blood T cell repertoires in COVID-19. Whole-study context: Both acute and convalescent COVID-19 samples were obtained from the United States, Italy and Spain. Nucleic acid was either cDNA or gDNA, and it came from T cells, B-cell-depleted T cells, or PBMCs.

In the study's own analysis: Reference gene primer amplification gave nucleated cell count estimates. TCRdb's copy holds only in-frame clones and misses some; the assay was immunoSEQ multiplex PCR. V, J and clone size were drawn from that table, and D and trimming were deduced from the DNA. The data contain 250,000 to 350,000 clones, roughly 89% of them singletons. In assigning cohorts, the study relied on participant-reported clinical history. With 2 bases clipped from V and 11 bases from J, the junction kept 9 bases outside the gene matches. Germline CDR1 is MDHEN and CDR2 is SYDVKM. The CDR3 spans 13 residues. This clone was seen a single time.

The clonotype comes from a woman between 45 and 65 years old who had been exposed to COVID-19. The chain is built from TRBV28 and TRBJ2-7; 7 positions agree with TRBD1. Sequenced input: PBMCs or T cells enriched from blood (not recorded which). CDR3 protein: CASSLQGETLEYF. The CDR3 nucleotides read TGTGCCAGCAGTTTACAGGGGGAGACCCTTGAGTACTTC.